A selection of T cell receptor beta chains follows, all from one sample in a study of CD8 T cells in Susac syndrome. TCRdb itself ran the immunoSEQ multiplex PCR reads through MiXCR, one entry per CDR3 protein. The table records approximately 180,000 distinct CDR3 sequences, roughly 92% of them present only once. Sequenced sample: CD4+ T cells from PBMCs. The receptors originated from a human donor with multiple sclerosis. Both conserved end residues are part of each CDR3.

J,V,CDR3
TRBJ1-4,TRBV3-1,CASSGYISSEKLFF
TRBJ1-2,TRBV7-9,CASSPPTGGYTF
TRBJ2-6,TRBV9,CASSGSGANVLTF
TRBJ2-7,TRBV5-4,CASSSGSSYEQYF
TRBJ1-5,TRBV19,CASTKGGYSNQPQHF
TRBJ2-5,TRBV6-6,CASSYVRVGETQYF
TRBJ2-3,TRBV19,CASSIGDTQYF
TRBJ2-7,TRBV28,CASSTPSSGHSYEQYF
TRBJ1-6,TRBV18,CASSPRQGRSDNSPLHF
TRBJ1-5,TRBV3-1,CASSQVPAPDNQPQHF
TRBJ2-6,TRBV2,CASTWTSGANVLTF
TRBJ2-7,TRBV6-2/TRBV6-3,CASIGGSGRRDYEQYF
TRBJ2-2,TRBV20-1,CSARLTETGELFF
TRBJ2-3,TRBV12-3/TRBV12-4,CASRLGAQVTQYF
TRBJ1-5,TRBV30,CAWSLPLGLSNQPQHF
TRBJ2-5,TRBV7-3,CASSLSSPGETQYF
TRBJ1-2,TRBV11-2,CASSSGQVYGYTF
TRBJ2-3,TRBV12-3/TRBV12-4,CASRQRDTQYF
TRBJ1-2,TRBV5-6,CASSLGTLDLGYTF
TRBJ2-3,TRBV4-1,CASSPGTSKDTQYF
TRBJ2-5,TRBV5-1,CASSLESRPQYF
TRBJ2-1,TRBV10-3,CAIMGMTGASYNEQFF